Listed below are T cell receptor beta chains from one sample, sequenced in a study of a mutant IDH1 vaccine in newly diagnosed glioma. Their recognized antigens are unknown. Here immunoSEQ multiplex PCR was the method, and the copy in TCRdb shows in-frame clones only, minus some. There are about 32,000 clones in the sample; over 70% occur only once, and about a tenth lies in the top ten. Sequenced here: PBMCs, sampled from a glioma patient whose treatment included an IDH1 peptide vaccine. The receptors derive from a woman aged 30 to 39 with glioma. Some clones in this sample may be carry-over from other donors' samples. CDR3s include the opening cysteine and the closing phenylalanine or tryptophan. A D gene is named only where the DNA matches it firmly. Clone size, where shown, is once, few, many, or a class for clones that have expanded.

NA	TRBV7-6	once	TRBJ2-7	CASSSGLPSEQYF	TGTGCCAGCAGCTCTGGACTTCCCTCGGAGCAGTACTTC
TRBD2	TRBV29-1	NA	TRBJ2-4	CSARGSPDPEWGLGKNIQYF	TGCAGCGCCAGAGGTAGTCCAGACCCTGAGTGGGGACTAGGCAAAAACATTCAGTACTTC
NA	TRBV18	NA	TRBJ2-3	CATMSTDTQYF	TGTGCCACTATGAGCACAGATACGCAGTATTTT
TRBD2	TRBV9	NA	TRBJ2-1	CASSVGAGVAGEQFF	TGTGCCAGCAGCGTAGGCGCGGGAGTAGCGGGTGAGCAGTTCTTC
NA	TRBV7-2	NA	TRBJ2-7	CASSQSYGTYEQYF	TGTGCCAGCAGCCAATCGTACGGGACCTACGAGCAGTACTTC
TRBD2	TRBV2	NA	TRBJ2-6	CASSALQTPSGRNSAGANVLTF	TGTGCCAGCAGTGCCTTACAGACACCTAGCGGGAGGAATTCAGCCGGGGCCAACGTCCTGACTTTC
TRBD2	TRBV9	NA	TRBJ2-2	CASSVELAGTGELFF	TGTGCCAGCAGCGTAGAACTAGCGGGTACCGGGGAGCTGTTTTTT
NA	TRBV5-4	NA	TRBJ2-7	CASSLLGGGYEQYF	TGTGCCAGCAGCCTGCTGGGGGGTGGCTACGAGCAGTACTTC
NA	TRBV5-1	NA	TRBJ2-7	CASSQTGTPYEQYF	TGCGCCAGCAGTCAGACAGGAACCCCCTACGAGCAGTACTTC
NA	TRBV28	NA	TRBJ2-7	CASRGSQAYEQYF	TGTGCCAGCAGAGGAAGCCAAGCCTACGAGCAGTACTTC
TRBD1	TRBV4-1	NA	TRBJ1-1	CASSHGQGRDTEAFF	TGCGCCAGCAGCCACGGACAGGGAAGGGACACTGAAGCTTTCTTT
NA	TRBV5-1	NA	TRBJ2-3	CASSKEEGADYTDTQYF	TGCGCCAGCAGCAAAGAAGAAGGAGCGGATTACACAGATACGCAGTATTTT
NA	TRBV6-1	few	TRBJ2-3	CASSERSGTTDTQYF	TGTGCCAGCAGTGAAAGGAGTGGGACCACAGATACGCAGTATTTT
TRBD1	TRBV10-3	NA	TRBJ1-2	CAISEPGTGAMRYGYTF	TGTGCCATCAGTGAGCCCGGGACAGGGGCCATGCGCTATGGCTACACCTTC
TRBD1	TRBV19	NA	TRBJ1-1	CASSSPTGALEAFF	TGTGCCAGTAGTAGCCCTACAGGGGCCCTTGAAGCTTTCTTT
NA	TRBV7-2	NA	TRBJ2-5	CASSPFTSQETQYF	TGTGCCAGCAGCCCGTTTACAAGTCAAGAGACCCAGTACTTC
NA	TRBV9	NA	TRBJ1-2	CASSVAGLSDYGYTF	TGTGCCAGCAGCGTCGCAGGGCTTTCTGACTATGGCTACACCTTC
NA	TRBV7-2	NA	TRBJ2-3	CASSFYGRPDTQYF	TGTGCCAGCAGCTTCTACGGACGACCAGATACGCAGTATTTT
TRBD1	TRBV4-1	NA	TRBJ1-4	CASSQAVRQGVKLFF	TGCGCCAGCAGCCAAGCCGTAAGACAGGGGGTAAAACTGTTTTTT
TRBD2	TRBV11-3	once	TRBJ2-5	CASSLDRLAGETQYF	TGTGCCAGCAGCTTAGATCGTCTAGCGGGAGAGACCCAGTACTTC
TRBD1	TRBV13	NA	TRBJ1-2	CASSLHLGTGNYGYTF	TGTGCCAGCAGCTTGCATCTCGGGACAGGGAACTATGGCTACACCTTC
NA	TRBV18	few	TRBJ1-1	CASSPGNTEAFF	TGTGCCAGCTCACCGGGGAACACTGAAGCTTTCTTT
NA	TRBV7-2	NA	TRBJ1-5	CASHESGPQHF	TGTGCCAGCCATGAGAGCGGGCCCCAGCATTTT
NA	TRBV12-5	once	TRBJ1-1	CASGLLGEAFF	TGTGCTAGTGGTTTGTTGGGTGAAGCTTTCTTT
NA	TRBV11-3	NA	TRBJ2-5	CASSFGVQETQYF	TGTGCCAGCAGCTTTGGGGTGCAAGAGACCCAGTACTTC
TRBD1	TRBV27	once	TRBJ1-5	CASSFSGGNQPQHF	TGTGCCAGCAGTTTCTCAGGGGGGAATCAGCCCCAGCATTTT
TRBD2	TRBV9	NA	TRBJ2-6	CASSVDPWYAGGVGANVLTF	TGTGCCAGCAGCGTAGACCCGTGGTACGCGGGAGGGGTTGGGGCCAACGTCCTGACTTTC
TRBD1	TRBV27	NA	TRBJ2-5	CASSSPTGGGLEETQYF	TGTGCCAGCAGTTCTCCGACAGGGGGAGGATTGGAAGAGACCCAGTACTTC
NA	TRBV6-5	NA	TRBJ2-7	CASSPRGLTYEQYF	TGTGCCAGCTCCCCCCGGGGGCTCACCTACGAGCAGTACTTC
TRBD2	TRBV5-1	NA	TRBJ2-1	CASSAGAGGGLLNEQFF	TGCGCCAGCAGCGCGGGTGCGGGGGGGGGCTTGCTCAATGAGCAGTTCTTC
NA	TRBV6-5	NA	TRBJ2-1	CASSPPWGRFNEQFF	TGTGCCAGCAGCCCCCCATGGGGGAGGTTTAATGAGCAGTTCTTC
NA	TRBV5-1	NA	TRBJ2-7	CASSFSGSNTYEQYF	TGCGCCAGCAGCTTCAGCGGGTCTAATACCTACGAGCAGTACTTC
TRBD2	TRBV5-4	NA	TRBJ2-7	CASSPEGLASEQYF	TGTGCCAGCAGCCCGGAGGGACTAGCTAGCGAGCAGTACTTC
NA	TRBV4-1	NA	TRBJ1-2	CASSQDWGRLDGYTF	TGCGCCAGCAGCCAAGATTGGGGAAGGTTGGATGGCTACACCTTC
NA	TRBV5-6	NA	TRBJ2-5	CASSLVFRGLQETQYF	TGTGCCAGCAGCTTGGTCTTCAGGGGACTTCAAGAGACCCAGTACTTC
TRBD1	TRBV28	few	TRBJ1-5	CASSGTGVTGHQPQHF	TGTGCCAGCAGTGGTACAGGCGTGACAGGGCATCAGCCCCAGCATTTT
TRBD1	TRBV7-7	NA	TRBJ2-2	CASSRDRGGAGELFF	TGTGCTAGCAGCCGAGACAGGGGGGGAGCCGGGGAGCTGTTTTTT
NA	TRBV19	NA	TRBJ1-5	CASSPDRQSWQPQHF	TGTGCCAGTAGTCCAGACCGACAGTCCTGGCAGCCCCAGCATTTT
NA	TRBV5-1	NA	TRBJ2-5	CASKGQTLQETQYF	TGCGCCAGCAAAGGACAGACTCTCCAAGAGACCCAGTACTTC
NA	TRBV19	NA	TRBJ2-1	CASPEGGGAYNEQFF	TGTGCCAGCCCCGAGGGCGGCGGCGCATACAATGAGCAGTTCTTC
NA	TRBV25-1	few	TRBJ1-1	CASRGWRSAEAFF	TGTGCCAGCAGGGGATGGAGGTCGGCTGAAGCTTTCTTT
NA	TRBV5-4	NA	TRBJ2-1	CASRIWGAGYNEQFF	TGTGCCAGCAGGATATGGGGGGCAGGATACAATGAGCAGTTCTTC
NA	TRBV6-1	few	TRBJ2-7	CASSLNPAREQYF	TGTGCCAGCAGTCTAAACCCGGCGAGGGAGCAGTACTTC
TRBD1	TRBV10-3	medium-sized	TRBJ1-5	CAISGQGAHDQPQHF	TGTGCCATCAGTGGACAGGGGGCGCATGATCAGCCCCAGCATTTT
NA	TRBV5-1	NA	TRBJ1-2	CASSFTDNYGYTF	TGCGCCAGCAGCTTTACGGACAACTATGGCTACACCTTC
TRBD2	TRBV7-9	NA	TRBJ2-7	CASSLAGAGFYEQYF	TGTGCCAGCAGCTTAGCGGGAGCGGGGTTCTACGAGCAGTACTTC
NA	TRBV7-9	once	TRBJ1-1	CASSFGGGNTEAFF	TGTGCCAGCAGCTTTGGGGGTGGGAACACTGAAGCTTTCTTT
NA	TRBV19	NA	TRBJ1-4	CASSIWTRGPTNEKLFF	TGTGCCAGTAGTATCTGGACAAGGGGCCCAACTAATGAAAAACTGTTTTTT
NA	TRBV19	NA	TRBJ1-2	CASSNDGNYGYTF	TGTGCCAGTAGTAACGACGGGAACTATGGCTACACCTTC
TRBD1	TRBV4-2	few	TRBJ1-4	CASSQEGGTNEKLFF	TGTGCCAGCAGCCAAGAAGGGGGCACTAATGAAAAACTGTTTTTT
NA	TRBV18	few	TRBJ1-2	CASSPPGVRNYGYTF	TGTGCCAGCTCTCCACCGGGCGTCAGGAACTATGGCTACACCTTC
NA	TRBV2	NA	TRBJ1-4	CASTKGGTAATNEKLFF	TGTGCCAGCACTAAGGGTGGGACTGCTGCAACTAATGAAAAACTGTTTTTT
TRBD2	TRBV4-1	NA	TRBJ2-7	CASSQGAASGRAREQYF	TGCGCCAGCAGCCAGGGGGCGGCTAGCGGGAGGGCAAGGGAGCAGTACTTC
TRBD1	TRBV19	NA	TRBJ2-7	CASTGQGPPYEQYF	TGTGCCAGTACCGGACAGGGTCCCCCCTACGAGCAGTACTTC
TRBD2	TRBV4-1	NA	TRBJ2-3	CASSRYAERETDTQYF	TGCGCCAGCAGCCGCTACGCGGAGCGGGAGACAGATACGCAGTATTTT